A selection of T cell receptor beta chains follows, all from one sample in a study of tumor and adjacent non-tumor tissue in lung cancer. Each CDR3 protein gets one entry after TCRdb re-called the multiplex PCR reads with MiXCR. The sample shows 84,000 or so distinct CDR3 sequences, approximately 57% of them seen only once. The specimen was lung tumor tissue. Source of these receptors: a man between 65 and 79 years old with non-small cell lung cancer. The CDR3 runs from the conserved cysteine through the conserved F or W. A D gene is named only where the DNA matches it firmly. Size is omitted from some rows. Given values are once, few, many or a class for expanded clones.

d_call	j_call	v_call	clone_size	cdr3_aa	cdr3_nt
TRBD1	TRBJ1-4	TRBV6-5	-	CASSYDAADRSNEKLFF	TGTGCCAGCAGTTACGATGCTGCGGACAGGAGCAATGAGAAACTGTTTTTT
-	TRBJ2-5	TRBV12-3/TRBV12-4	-	CASSFGSRGAYQETQYF	TGTGCCAGCAGTTTTGGGAGTCGGGGGGCTTATCAAGAGACCCAGTACTTC
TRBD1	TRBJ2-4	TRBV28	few	CASRGTGGARRYF	TGTGCCAGCAGGGGGACAGGGGGCGCGCGGCGGTACTTC
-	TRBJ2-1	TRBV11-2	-	CDSSINPPPSYNEQFF	TGTGACAGCAGCATAAACCCCCCCCCTTCCTACAATGAGCAGTTCTTC
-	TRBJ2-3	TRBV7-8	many	CASSLDGRDKYF	TGTGCCAGCAGCTTAGACGGCAGGGATAAGTATTTT
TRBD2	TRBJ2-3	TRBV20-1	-	CSAGSWGGTDTQYF	TGCAGTGCTGGGAGTTGGGGGGGGACAGATACGCAGTATTTT
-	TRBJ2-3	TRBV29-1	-	CSVEHERLSMDTQYF	TGCAGCGTTGAACATGAGCGGCTTAGCATGGATACGCAGTATTTT
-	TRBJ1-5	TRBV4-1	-	CARGEPAVNQPQHF	TGCGCCAGGGGCGAACCGGCCGTAAATCAGCCCCAGCATTTT
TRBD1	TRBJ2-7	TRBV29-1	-	CIVGTGPYEQYF	TGCATCGTGGGGACAGGGCCTTACGAGCAGTACTTC
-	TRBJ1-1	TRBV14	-	CARSLTWRTEAFF	TGTGCCAGAAGCCTGACGTGGCGAACTGAAGCTTTCTTT
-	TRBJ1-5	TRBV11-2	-	CASSLSADMQHF	TGTGCCAGCAGCTTATCCGCAGATATGCAGCATTTT
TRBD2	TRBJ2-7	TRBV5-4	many	CASRGGLSSTYEQYF	TGTGCCAGCCGGGGGGGACTCTCATCAACTTACGAGCAGTACTTC
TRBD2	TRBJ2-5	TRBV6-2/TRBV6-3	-	CASSYEAKQQGLAGSGETQYF	TGTGCCAGCAGTTACGAGGCAAAACAGCAGGGACTAGCGGGGTCGGGAGAGACCCAGTACTTC
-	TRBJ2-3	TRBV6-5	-	CASSYSTTARASTDRQCF	TGTGCAAGCAGTTACTCGACGACGGCGAGAGCTAGCACAGATAGGCAGTGTTTT
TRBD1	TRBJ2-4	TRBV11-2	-	CASSQGFRTGTPGPKNIHYF	TGTGCCAGCAGCCAAGGGTTCCGGACAGGGACCCCCGGGCCCAAAAACATTCATTACTTC
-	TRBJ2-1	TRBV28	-	CASSSLSEQFF	TGTGCCAGCAGTTCCTTGTCTGAGCAGTTCTTC
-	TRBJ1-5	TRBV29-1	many	CSVKTGLDQPQHF	TGCAGCGTGAAGACAGGTCTAGATCAGCCCCAGCATTTT
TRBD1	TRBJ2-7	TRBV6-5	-	CASSRGTGLCEQYF	TGTGCCAGCAGTAGGGGGACAGGGCTCTGCGAGCAGTACTTC
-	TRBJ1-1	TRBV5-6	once	CASILLVGEPAGAFF	TGTGCCAGCATCTTACTAGTAGGCGAACCGGCTGGAGCTTTCTTT
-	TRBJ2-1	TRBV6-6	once	CASSYGRVSEGPEQFF	TGTGCCAGCAGTTACGGTCGGGTATCGGAGGGGCCTGAGCAGTTCTTC
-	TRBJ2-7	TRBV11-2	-	CASNSTGSSYYELYF	TGTGCCAGCAATTCTACCGGGAGCTCCTACTACGAGCTGTACTTC
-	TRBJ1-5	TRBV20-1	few	CSAREAGSNQPQHF	TGCAGTGCTAGAGAAGCAGGAAGCAATCAGCCCCAGCATTTT
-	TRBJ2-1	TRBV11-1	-	CASSLGSGPHPYNEQFF	TGTGCCAGCAGCCTTGGTAGCGGACCTCATCCCTACAATGAGCAGTTCTTC
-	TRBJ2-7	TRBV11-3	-	CASSSEGWSEKYF	TGTGCCAGCAGCTCGGAGGGCTGGTCGGAAAAGTACTTC
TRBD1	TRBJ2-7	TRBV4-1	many	CASSQPDRGPYEQYF	TGCGCCAGCAGCCAACCGGACAGGGGCCCCTACGAGCAGTACTTC
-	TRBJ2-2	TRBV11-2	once	CASSLTNVFAGVLFF	TGTGCCAGCAGCTTAACAAACGTGTTCGCCGGGGTGCTGTTTTTT
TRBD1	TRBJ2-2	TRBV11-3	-	CASSPGTGPTGELLF	TGTGCAAGCAGCCCCGGGACAGGGCCCACCGGGGAGCTGTTGTTT
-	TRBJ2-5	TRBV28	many	CASRETSQETQYF	TGTGCCAGCAGGGAGACTAGCCAAGAGACCCAGTACTTC
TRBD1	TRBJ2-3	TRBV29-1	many	CSVNPQGRTDTQYF	TGCAGCGTTAACCCACAGGGGCGCACAGATACGCAGTATTTT
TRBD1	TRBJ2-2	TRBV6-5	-	CASSGQGAVGEPFF	TGCGCTAGCAGTGGGCAGGGGGCCGTCGGGGAGCCGTTTTTT
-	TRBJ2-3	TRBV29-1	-	CIPRGGADTQYF	TGCATCCCTAGAGGGGGGGCGGATACGCAGTATTTT
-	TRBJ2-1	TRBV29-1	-	CSVRTAMNEQLF	TGCAGCGTGCGGACCGCAATGAATGAGCAGCTCTTC
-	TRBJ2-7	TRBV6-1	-	CASMAPGLGSYEQYF	TGTGCCAGCATGGCACCGGGACTGGGATCTTACGAGCAGTACTTC
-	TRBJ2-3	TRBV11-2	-	CISSFDGIVADTQYF	TGTATCAGCAGCTTCGATGGGATCGTGGCAGATACGCAGTATTTT
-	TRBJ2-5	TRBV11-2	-	CANSPRRAKEIQYF	TGTGCCAACAGCCCTAGACGGGCGAAAGAGATCCAGTACTTC
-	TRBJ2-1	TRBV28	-	CASRFPGQARNEQFF	TGTGCCAGCAGGTTCCCGGGACAAGCCCGTAATGAGCAGTTCTTC
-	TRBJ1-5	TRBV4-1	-	CAISQGSGDNQHQHF	TGCGCCATCAGCCAAGGATCTGGTGACAATCAGCACCAGCATTTT
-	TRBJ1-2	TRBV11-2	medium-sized	CASSLDRGGSGYTF	TGTGCCAGCAGCTTAGATCGGGGTGGAAGTGGCTACACCTTC
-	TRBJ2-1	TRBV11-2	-	CACSLVLNEQFF	TGTGCCTGCAGCTTAGTGTTAAATGAACAGTTCTTC
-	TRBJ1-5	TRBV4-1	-	CANSQDLGFYSDQPQHF	TGCGCCAACAGCCAAGATCTAGGTTTCTATAGCGATCAGCCCCAGCATTTT
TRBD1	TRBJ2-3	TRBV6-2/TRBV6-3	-	CASSDKGAQDF	TGTGCCAGCAGTGACAAGGGGGCCCAGGATTTT
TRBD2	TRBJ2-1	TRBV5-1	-	CASSLERDLSYNEQFF	TGCGCCAGCAGCCTCGAGCGGGACCTCTCCTACAATGAGCAGTTCTTC
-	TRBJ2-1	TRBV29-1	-	CSKALWQGANERFF	TGCAGCAAAGCTCTTTGGCAGGGTGCTAATGAGCGGTTCTTC
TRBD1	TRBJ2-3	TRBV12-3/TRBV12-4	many	CASSPEGADSTDTQYF	TGTGCCAGCAGCCCCGAGGGGGCCGATAGCACAGATACGCAGTATTTT
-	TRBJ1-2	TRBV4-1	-	CASSQDRRTYGCTF	TGCGCCAGCAGCCAAGACAGGAGAACCTATGGCTGCACCTTC
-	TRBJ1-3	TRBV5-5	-	CASCLYVGAYSGNTIYF	TGTGCCAGCTGCTTGTACGTAGGGGCCTACTCTGGAAACACCATATATTTT
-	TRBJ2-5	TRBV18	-	CASSPPPGGQRGETQYF	TGTGCCAGCTCACCACCGCCGGGGGGACAGAGAGGAGAGACCCAGTACTTC